This record covers a single T cell receptor (beta chain). CDR1 is LNHDA and CDR2 is SQIVND in the germline V gene (reference sequence). This CDR3 is 17 amino acids long. Trimming at V came to 1 base and at J to 0 bases, leaving 5 bases not matched to a gene. Per the original data handling: Nucleated cell counts were estimated from reference gene primer amplification. Data came from immunoSEQ multiplex PCR; TCRdb stores just in-frame clones and leaves some out. V and J calls and clone size follow that table, whereas D and trimming were derived from the DNA. Of about 80,000 clones in the sample, over 70% were seen once. This sample stems from a study of blood T cell repertoires in COVID-19. Study details: Some COVID-19 samples were acute and others convalescent; all came from the United States, Italy and Spain. PBMCs, B-cell-depleted T cells, or T cells were the source of the cDNA or gDNA that made up the material.

The chain recombines TRBV19 with TRBJ1-5, with 8 bases that match TRBD1. The clonotype was recovered from a human donor in a cohort sampled during active COVID-19. Sequences were obtained from peripheral blood. The CDR3 is CASSIGSTGVSNQPQHF. CDR3 sequence (DNA): TGTGCCAGTAGTATAGGGTCGACAGGGGTTAGCAATCAGCCCCAGCATTTT.